The source of this T cell receptor (beta chain) is a study of T-cell reconstitution after alpha-beta-depleted transplantation in children. The V end was cut by 3 bases, the J end by 7 bases, with 15 bases between. The CDR3 length is 13 residues. The germline V gene encodes CDR1 DFQATT and CDR2 SNEGSKA (reference sequence). Preparation of the TCRbeta library was carried out with unique molecular identifiers. TCRdb re-analysed the PCR reads in MiXCR, keeping a single row per CDR3 protein. The sample includes about 340,000 distinct CDR3 sequences, about 9.3% of them seen just once. This material consisted of PBMCs from the stem cell graft donor, taken from the stem cell graft. This receptor was identified in a human donor who donated a stem cell graft to a child with acute lymphoblastic leukemia. The genes are TRBV20-1 and TRBJ1-2; D is perhaps TRBD1 (5 bases). The CDR3 sequence: CSASRGGFGGYTF. The CDR3, as DNA: TGCAGTGCTAGTAGGGGTGGGTTTGGTGGCTACACCTTC.